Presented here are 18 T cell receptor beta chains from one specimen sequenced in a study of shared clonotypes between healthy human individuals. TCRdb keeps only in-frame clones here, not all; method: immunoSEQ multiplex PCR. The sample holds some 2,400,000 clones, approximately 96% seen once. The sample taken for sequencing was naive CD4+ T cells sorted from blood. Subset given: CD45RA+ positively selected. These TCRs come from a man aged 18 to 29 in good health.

The CDR3 sequence: CASSDRQGASTDTQYF. In DNA form, the CDR3 reads TGTGCCAGCAGTGACCGACAGGGGGCGAGCACAGATACGCAGTATTTT. The chain links TRBV2 to TRBJ2-3; the match to TRBD1 covers 10 bases. The CDR3 has 16 residues. V dropped 3 bases and J dropped 0; count of bases not matched to a gene: 3. Germline V lookup: CDR1 SNHLY, CDR2 FYNNEI.

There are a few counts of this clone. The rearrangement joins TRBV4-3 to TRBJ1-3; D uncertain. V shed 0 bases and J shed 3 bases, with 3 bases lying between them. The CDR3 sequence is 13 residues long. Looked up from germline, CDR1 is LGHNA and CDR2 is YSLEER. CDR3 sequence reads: CASSQEYGNTIYF. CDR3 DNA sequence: TGCGCCAGCAGCCAAGAATATGGAAACACCATATATTTT.

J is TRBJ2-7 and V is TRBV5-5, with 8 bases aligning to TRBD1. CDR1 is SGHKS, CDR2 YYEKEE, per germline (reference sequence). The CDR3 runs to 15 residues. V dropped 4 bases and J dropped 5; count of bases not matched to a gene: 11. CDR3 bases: TGTGCCAGCAGCGGTTGGACAGGGAAATTCAACGAGCAGTACTTC. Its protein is CASSGWTGKFNEQYF.

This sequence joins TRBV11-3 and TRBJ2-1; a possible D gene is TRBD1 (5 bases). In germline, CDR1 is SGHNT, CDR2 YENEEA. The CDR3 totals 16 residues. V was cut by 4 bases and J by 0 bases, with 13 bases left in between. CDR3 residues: CASSSRQNPSYNEQFF. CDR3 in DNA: TGTGCCAGCAGCTCCCGACAGAACCCCTCCTACAATGAGCAGTTCTTC.

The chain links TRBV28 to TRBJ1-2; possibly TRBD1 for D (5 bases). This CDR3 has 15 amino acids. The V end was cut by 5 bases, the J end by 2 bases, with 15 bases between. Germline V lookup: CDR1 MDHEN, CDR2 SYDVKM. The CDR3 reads CASSRGSFINYGYTF. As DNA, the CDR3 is TGTGCCAGCAGTAGGGGCAGCTTCATCAACTATGGCTACACCTTC.

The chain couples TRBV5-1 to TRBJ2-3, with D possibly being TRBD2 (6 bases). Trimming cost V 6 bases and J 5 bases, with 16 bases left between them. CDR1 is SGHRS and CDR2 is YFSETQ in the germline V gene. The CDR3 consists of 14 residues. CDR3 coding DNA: TGCGCCAGCACCTGGGGGGAATCGAGAGATACGCAGTATTTT. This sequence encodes CASTWGESRDTQYF.

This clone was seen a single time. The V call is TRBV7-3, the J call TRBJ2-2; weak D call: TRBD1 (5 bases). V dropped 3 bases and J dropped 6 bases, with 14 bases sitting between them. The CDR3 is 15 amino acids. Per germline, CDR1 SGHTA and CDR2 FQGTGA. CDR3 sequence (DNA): TGTGCCAGCAGCTTCTGGGCAGGGTCGGCCGGGGAGCTGTTTTTT. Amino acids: CASSFWAGSAGELFF.

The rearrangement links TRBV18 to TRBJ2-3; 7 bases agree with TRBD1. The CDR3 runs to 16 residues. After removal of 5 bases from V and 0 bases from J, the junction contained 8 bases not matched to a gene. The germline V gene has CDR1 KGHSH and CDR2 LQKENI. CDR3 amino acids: CASSSTDRISTDTQYF. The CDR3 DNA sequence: TGTGCCAGCTCATCAACGGACAGGATAAGCACAGATACGCAGTATTTT. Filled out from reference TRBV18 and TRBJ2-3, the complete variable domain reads NAGVMQNPRHLVRRRGQEARLRCSPMKGHSHVYWYRQLPEEGLKFMVYLQKENIIDESGMPKERFSAEFPKEGPSILRIQQVVRGDSAAYFCASSSTDRISTDTQYFGPGTRLTVL.

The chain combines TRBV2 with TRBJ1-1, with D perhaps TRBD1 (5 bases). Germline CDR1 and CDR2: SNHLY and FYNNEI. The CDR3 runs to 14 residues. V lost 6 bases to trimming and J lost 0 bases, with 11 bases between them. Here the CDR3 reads CASRKGFMNTEAFF. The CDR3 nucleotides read TGTGCCAGCAGGAAGGGGTTCATGAACACTGAAGCTTTCTTT.

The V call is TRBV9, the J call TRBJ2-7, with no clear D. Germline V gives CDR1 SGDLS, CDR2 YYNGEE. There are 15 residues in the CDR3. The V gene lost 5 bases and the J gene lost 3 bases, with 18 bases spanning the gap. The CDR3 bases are TGTGCCAGCAGTGTCGACTGGGCAGATTTCTACGAGCAGTACTTC. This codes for CASSVDWADFYEQYF.

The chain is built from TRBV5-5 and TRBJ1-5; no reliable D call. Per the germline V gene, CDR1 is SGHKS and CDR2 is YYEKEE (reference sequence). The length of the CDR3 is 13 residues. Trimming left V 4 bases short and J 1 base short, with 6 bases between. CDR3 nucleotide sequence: TGTGCCAGCAGCCCCGGGAGCAATCAGCCCCAGCATTTT. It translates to CASSPGSNQPQHF. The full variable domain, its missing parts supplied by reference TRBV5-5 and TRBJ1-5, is DAGVTQSPTHLIKTRGQQVTLRCSPISGHKSVSWYQQVLGQGPQFIFQYYEKEERGRGNFPDRFSARQFPNYSSELNVNALLLGDSALYLCASSPGSNQPQHFGDGTRLSIL.

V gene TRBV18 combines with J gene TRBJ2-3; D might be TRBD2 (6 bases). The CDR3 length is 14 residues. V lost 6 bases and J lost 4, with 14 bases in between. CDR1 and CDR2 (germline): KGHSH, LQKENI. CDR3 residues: CASSPMEGSDTQYF. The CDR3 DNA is TGTGCCAGCTCCCCAATGGAGGGCTCAGATACGCAGTATTTT.

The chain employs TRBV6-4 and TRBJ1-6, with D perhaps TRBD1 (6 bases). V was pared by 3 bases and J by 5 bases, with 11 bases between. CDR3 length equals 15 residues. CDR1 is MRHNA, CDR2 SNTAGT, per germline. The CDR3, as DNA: TGTGCCAGCAGTGAAGCTGGGGGCCATAATTCACCCCTCCACTTT. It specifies CASSEAGGHNSPLHF.

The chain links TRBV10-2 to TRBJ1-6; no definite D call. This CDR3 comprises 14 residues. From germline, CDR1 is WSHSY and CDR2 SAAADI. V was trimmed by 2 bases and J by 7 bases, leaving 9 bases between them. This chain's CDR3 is CASSEAVGNSPLHF. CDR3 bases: TGCGCCAGCAGTGAGGCCGTAGGGAATTCACCCCTCCACTTT.

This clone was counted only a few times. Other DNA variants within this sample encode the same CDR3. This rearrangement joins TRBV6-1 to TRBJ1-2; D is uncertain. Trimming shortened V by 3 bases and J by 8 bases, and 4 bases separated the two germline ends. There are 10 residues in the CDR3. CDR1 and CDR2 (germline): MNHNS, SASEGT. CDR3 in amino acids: CASSERGYTF. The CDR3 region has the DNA TGTGCCAGCAGTGAGCGGGGCTACACCTTC.

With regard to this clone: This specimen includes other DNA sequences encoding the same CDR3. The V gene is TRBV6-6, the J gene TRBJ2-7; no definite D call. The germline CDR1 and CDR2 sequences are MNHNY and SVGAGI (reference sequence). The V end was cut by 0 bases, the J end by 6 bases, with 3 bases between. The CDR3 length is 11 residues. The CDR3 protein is CASSYSAEQYF. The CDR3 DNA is TGTGCCAGCAGTTACTCGGCCGAGCAGTACTTC.

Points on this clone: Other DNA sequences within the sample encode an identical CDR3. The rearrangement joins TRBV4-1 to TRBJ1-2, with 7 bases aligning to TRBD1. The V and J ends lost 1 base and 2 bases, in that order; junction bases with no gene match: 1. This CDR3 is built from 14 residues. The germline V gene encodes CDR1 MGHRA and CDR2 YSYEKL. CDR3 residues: CASSQVQGNYGYTF. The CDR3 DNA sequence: TGCGCCAGCAGCCAAGTACAGGGGAACTATGGCTACACCTTC.

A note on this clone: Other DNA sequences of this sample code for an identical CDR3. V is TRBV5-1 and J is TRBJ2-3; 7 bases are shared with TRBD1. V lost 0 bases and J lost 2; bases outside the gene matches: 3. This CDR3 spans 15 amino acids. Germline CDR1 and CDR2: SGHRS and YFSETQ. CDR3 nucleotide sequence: TGCGCCAGCAGCTTGGGGGGACAGACCACAGATACGCAGTATTTT. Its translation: CASSLGGQTTDTQYF.